Presented here are 29 T cell receptor beta chains from one specimen sequenced in a study of T cells in Graves' hyperthyroidism and ophthalmopathy. The TCR beta CDR3 regions underwent amplification using RNA transcripts as the source. The study used the HTBI primer set for a first-round RT-PCR of the TCR CDR3. One entry per CDR3 protein, called by TCRdb with MiXCR from the multiplex PCR reads. The profile shows a few hundred thousand distinct CDR3 sequences, approximately 15% of them singletons. Sequenced sample: blood. The source of these receptors is a woman aged 40 to 55 with Graves' ophthalmopathy.

This clonotype was detected ten times or more. V is TRBV3-1 and J is TRBJ2-3; D not resolved. The CDR3 spans 15 residues. CDR1 and CDR2 from the germline V gene are LGHDT and YNNKEL (reference sequence). V shed 1 base and J shed 5 bases, with 13 bases lying between them. In DNA, the CDR3 is TGTGCCAGCAGCCAAGGGCCGCCACTCGGAGATACGCAGTATTTT. It specifies CASSQGPPLGDTQYF.

This clonotype appeared a few times. V gene TRBV3-1 combines with J gene TRBJ2-1; weak D call: TRBD2 (7 bases). V was cut by 1 base and J by 0 bases, with 22 bases left in between. The CDR3 is made up of 20 amino acids. CDR1 and CDR2 from the germline V gene are LGHDT and YNNKEL (reference sequence). For the CDR3, the DNA is TGTGCCAGCAGCCAAGGGGGACTCCGGGGGGCGGTTAGCTCCTACAATGAGCAGTTCTTC. This sequence encodes CASSQGGLRGAVSSYNEQFF.

This clonotype was seen ten or more times. The chain links TRBV2 to TRBJ2-1, with 9 bases that match TRBD2. The CDR3 runs to 14 residues. Germline V lookup: CDR1 SNHLY, CDR2 FYNNEI. Trimming took 6 bases from V and 4 from J; bases not matched to a gene: 4. DNA for the CDR3: TGTGCCAGCAGGGCGGGAGGGCCTTACAATGAGCAGTTCTTC. It is translated as CASRAGGPYNEQFF.

This sequence joins TRBV7-9 and TRBJ2-4, with TRBD2 identical over 14 bases. Trimming removed 5 bases from V and 11 bases from J; junction bases left unmatched: 5. This CDR3 is 14 amino acids long. Germline V CDR1 and CDR2: SEHNR, FQNEAQ (reference sequence). The CDR3 region is CASSTGLAGGLQYF. CDR3 nucleotide sequence: TGTGCCAGCAGCACCGGACTAGCGGGAGGTCTTCAGTACTTC.

Ten or more counts support this clonotype. V is TRBV20-1 and J is TRBJ1-2; a possible D gene is TRBD1 (5 bases). The CDR3 spans 13 residues. The germline CDR1 and CDR2 sequences are DFQATT and SNEGSKA (reference sequence). Trimming left V 0 bases short and J 6 bases short, with 11 bases between. Here the CDR3 DNA reads TGCAGTGCTAGAGATTATGGGACGGATGGCTACACCTTC. Protein product: CSARDYGTDGYTF.

The chain employs TRBV11-2 and TRBJ2-7; D might be TRBD1 (5 bases). The CDR3 sequence is 15 residues long. V was cut by 0 bases and J by 3 bases, with 12 bases left in between. Germline V CDR1 and CDR2: SGHAT, FQNNGV. CDR3 region: CASSLDRVRGYEQYF. CDR3 DNA sequence: TGTGCCAGCAGCTTAGATCGAGTAAGGGGCTACGAGCAGTACTTC. Looking up the rest from reference TRBV11-2 and TRBJ2-7 gives the full variable domain: EAGVAQSPRYKIIEKRQSVAFWCNPISGHATLYWYQQILGQGPKLLIQFQNNGVVDDSQLPKDRFSAERLKGVDSTLKIQPAKLEDSAVYLCASSLDRVRGYEQYFGPGTRLTVT.

In this sample, this clonotype turned up many times. J is TRBJ2-5 and V is TRBV12-3 or TRBV12-4; the D gene is possibly TRBD2 (6 bases). The CDR3 has 13 residues. Deletions cut 7 bases from V and 5 bases from J, with 14 bases between. The CDR3 nucleotides are TGTGCCAGCAAAATACGGGAGACTGAGACCCAGTACTTC. Translated, it gives CASKIRETETQYF.

This clonotype was seen ten or more times. The rearrangement joins TRBV2 to TRBJ2-3; TRBD2 is a possible D gene (6 bases). Per germline, CDR1 SNHLY and CDR2 FYNNEI. V shed 7 bases and J shed 3 bases, with 11 bases lying between them. There are 13 residues in the CDR3. For the CDR3, the DNA is TGTGCCAGCAAGGAGGGCTTTACAGATACGCAGTATTTT. Amino acid sequence: CASKEGFTDTQYF.

This clonotype has at least ten counts. V is TRBV11-2 and J is TRBJ1-1, with D perhaps matching TRBD1 (6 bases). The CDR3 consists of 21 residues. V shed 4 bases and J shed 1 base, with 31 bases lying between them. Germline V gives CDR1 SGHAT, CDR2 FQNNGV. The CDR3 coding sequence is TGTGCCAGCAGCTCCCAATGGCCCCTACAGGGCAGAAAAGAACAGAACACTGAAGCTTTCTTT. This encodes CASSSQWPLQGRKEQNTEAFF.

The CDR3 sequence: CSPYRAATNEQFF. DNA for the CDR3: TGCAGTCCCTACAGGGCAGCGACAAATGAGCAGTTCTTC. The genes are TRBV29-1 and TRBJ2-1; tentatively, D is TRBD1 (6 bases). Per the germline V gene, CDR1 is SQVTM and CDR2 is ANQGSEA. The CDR3 runs 13 residues.

The table lists this clonotype with many counts. The chain carries TRBV6-5 and TRBJ1-5; D is unresolved. V lost 2 bases and J 6 bases, leaving 8 bases between the germline ends. CDR3 length equals 13 residues. In germline, CDR1 is MNHEY, CDR2 SVGAGI. CDR3 in amino acids: CASSYREGQPQHF. The DNA of the CDR3 is TGTGCCAGCAGTTACAGGGAAGGTCAGCCCCAGCATTTT.

There are a few counts of this clonotype. This chain joins TRBV7-6 and TRBJ2-5; TRBD2 aligns across 7 bases. The CDR3 is 14 residues long. The V gene end was trimmed by 5 bases and the J gene end by 3 bases; junction bases not matched to a gene: 6. The germline V gene has CDR1 SGHVS and CDR2 FNYEAQ. The CDR3 sequence: CASSPYRGEETQYF. CDR3 DNA sequence: TGTGCCAGCAGCCCCTACCGGGGGGAAGAGACCCAGTACTTC.

This clonotype appeared many times. The chain has TRBV20-1 and TRBJ1-2; no clear D. Trimming removed 6 bases at V and 3 bases at J, with 17 bases between. Germline V gene sequence: CDR1 DFQATT, CDR2 SNEGSKA (reference sequence). The CDR3 covers 14 residues. CDR3 coding DNA: TGCAGTGCCCCCCGGGTAGGGCAAGACTATGGCTACACCTTC. Translation gives CSAPRVGQDYGYTF.

The rearrangement links TRBV20-1 to TRBJ2-7, with 7 positions matching TRBD1. Per the germline V gene, CDR1 is DFQATT and CDR2 is SNEGSKA (reference sequence). Germline trimming cut 5 bases from V and 2 bases from J; bases unmatched to any gene: 6. The CDR3 length is 13 residues. CDR3 sequence (DNA): TGCAGTGCTGCGACAGGGTATCCCTACGAGCAGTACTTC. Translation: CSAATGYPYEQYF.

This clonotype was seen repeatedly, ten times or more. The rearrangement joins TRBV18 to TRBJ2-5; D may be TRBD1 (5 bases). The CDR3 length is 12 residues. Looked up from germline, CDR1 is KGHSH and CDR2 is LQKENI. The germline V and J ends were trimmed by 4 bases and 3 bases, with 6 bases remaining between them. The CDR3 DNA reads TGTGCCAGCTCACAGGACAAAGAGACCCAGTACTTC. Amino acids: CASSQDKETQYF.

This clonotype was detected many times. The J gene is TRBJ2-2, the V gene TRBV3-1, with D possibly TRBD1 on 5 matching bases. Trimming left V 7 bases short and J 6 bases short, with 9 bases between. In germline, CDR1 is LGHDT, CDR2 YNNKEL (reference sequence). The CDR3 consists of 12 residues. The CDR3 region has the DNA TGTGCCAGCACCCTAGGGGCCGGGGAGCTGTTTTTT. Its translation is CASTLGAGELFF.

V usage is TRBV5-8 and J usage is TRBJ2-2, with TRBD2 as a possible D gene (6 bases). Trimming pared 3 bases from V and 6 bases from J, leaving 18 bases between. Germline CDR1 and CDR2: SGHTS and YDEGEE. This CDR3 spans 16 amino acids. The CDR3 DNA reads TGTGCCAGCAGCTGGGGACTCCTCCGATCGTCCGGGGAGCTGTTTTTT. Protein: CASSWGLLRSSGELFF.

This clonotype showed up just a few times. The chain is built from TRBV7-8 and TRBJ1-1; 8 bases fit TRBD1. CDR1 and CDR2 from the germline V gene are SGHVS and FQNEAQ. J lost 7 bases, V lost 4 bases, and 5 bases had no gene match. The CDR3 has 13 amino acids. CDR3 nucleotides: TGTGCCAGCAGCTCTAGAGGGACAGGTGAAGCTTTCTTT. Its translation: CASSSRGTGEAFF.

The J gene is TRBJ2-6, the V gene TRBV27; D is possibly TRBD2 (6 bases). CDR1 and CDR2 (germline): MNHEY, SMNVEV (reference sequence). The CDR3 has 20 amino acids. The V end lost 5 bases, the J end lost 0 bases, and 23 bases lay between the germline ends. The CDR3 is CASSKKLEWGEYSGANVLTF. CDR3 in DNA: TGTGCCAGCAGTAAAAAACTAGAATGGGGGGAATACTCTGGGGCCAACGTCCTGACTTTC.

This clonotype has ten or more counts. The chain uses TRBV20-1 and TRBJ2-1; D is possibly TRBD2 (6 bases). Germline loops: CDR1 DFQATT, CDR2 SNEGSKA (reference sequence). The CDR3 runs 14 residues. Trimming shortened V by 0 bases and J by 10 bases, and 16 bases separated the two germline ends. The CDR3 reads CSARDSSLAREQFF. The DNA of the CDR3 is TGCAGTGCTAGAGATTCCAGTCTAGCGCGCGAGCAGTTCTTC.

This clonotype was found many times. J is TRBJ2-7 and V is TRBV28; 11 bases are a match to TRBD2. This CDR3 has 17 residues. The junction had 10 bases not matched to a gene; V was cut back by 4 bases and J by 2 bases. CDR1 MDHEN and CDR2 SYDVKM come from the germline V gene. CDR3: CASSSHILAGEAYEQYF. CDR3 bases: TGTGCCAGCAGTTCCCATATACTAGCGGGAGAGGCCTACGAGCAGTACTTC.

This clonotype was recorded many times. The rearrangement uses TRBV11-3 and TRBJ2-1, with D tentatively TRBD1 (6 bases). V lost 5 bases and J 1 base, leaving 12 bases between the germline ends. The CDR3 spans 15 residues. In germline, CDR1 is SGHNT, CDR2 YENEEA. CDR3 in DNA: TGTGCCAGCAGCCTCGGACAGACTTCCTACAATGAGCAGTTCTTC. Its translation: CASSLGQTSYNEQFF.

This clonotype was recorded at least ten times. V is TRBV20-1 and J is TRBJ2-7, with no clear D. Trimming cost V 1 base and J 3 bases, with 10 bases left between them. The CDR3 spans 13 residues. Per the germline V gene, CDR1 is DFQATT and CDR2 is SNEGSKA (reference sequence). The CDR3 reads CSARGFSDYEQYF. The CDR3 bases are TGCAGTGCTAGAGGCTTCAGCGACTACGAGCAGTACTTC.

J is TRBJ2-1 and V is TRBV20-1; D not certain. This CDR3 contains 17 residues. Germline V gene lookup returns CDR1 DFQATT and CDR2 SNEGSKA (reference sequence). Trimming removed 0 bases from V and 0 bases from J, with 15 bases in between. DNA for the CDR3: TGCAGTGCTAGAGATCCGAGACGACCCAACTCCTACAATGAGCAGTTCTTC. Protein product: CSARDPRRPNSYNEQFF.

This clonotype has a handful of counts. The chain is built from TRBV3-1 and TRBJ1-1, with 7 bases matching TRBD1. The CDR3 length is 14 residues. Germline V lookup: CDR1 LGHDT, CDR2 YNNKEL (reference sequence). Germline trimming cut 3 bases from V and 5 bases from J; bases unmatched to any gene: 6. As DNA, the CDR3 is TGTGCCAGCAGCCAGCACAGGGGAGGGACTGAAGCTTTCTTT. Translating gives CASSQHRGGTEAFF.

The chain's CDR3 is CASSRTSGPGGYTF. In nucleotides, the CDR3 is TGTGCCAGCAGCCGAACCTCTGGGCCAGGGGGCTACACCTTC. The chain has TRBV2 and TRBJ1-2, with D perhaps matching TRBD1 (5 bases). This CDR3 region has 14 residues. Germline assignment: CDR1 SNHLY and CDR2 FYNNEI. Trimming cost V 6 bases and J 8 bases, with 19 bases left between them.

This sequence joins TRBV2 and TRBJ2-1, with 7 bases aligning to TRBD2. Trimming took 4 bases from V and 8 from J; bases not matched to a gene: 14. The CDR3 sequence is 16 residues long. Germline loops: CDR1 SNHLY, CDR2 FYNNEI. As DNA, the CDR3 is TGTGCCAGCAGTGTCCGTGTGGGAGCGGGGAGAGATGAGCAGTTCTTC. This encodes CASSVRVGAGRDEQFF. Full variable domain (missing parts from reference TRBV2 and TRBJ2-1): EPEVTQTPSHQVTQMGQEVILRCVPISNHLYFYWYRQILGQKVEFLVSFYNNEISEKSEIFDDQFSVERPDGSNFTLKIRSTKLEDSAMYFCASSVRVGAGRDEQFFGPGTRLTVL.

The chain couples TRBV12-5 to TRBJ2-4, with D perhaps matching TRBD1 or TRBD2 (5 bases each). The CDR3 runs 12 residues. The germline V gene has CDR1 LGHNT and CDR2 FRNRAP. The germline V and J ends were trimmed by 6 bases and 9 bases, with 12 bases remaining between them. Written as DNA, the CDR3 is TGTGCTAGTGGAGTTGGTGGGGGCATTCAGTACTTC. This sequence encodes CASGVGGGIQYF.

The chain combines TRBV18 with TRBJ1-2; no clear D gene. Per the germline V gene, CDR1 is KGHSH and CDR2 is LQKENI. The CDR3 loop spans 13 amino acids. Trimming shortened V by 2 bases and J by 2 bases, and 6 bases separated the two germline ends. The chain's CDR3 is CASSPASNYGYTF. Written as DNA, the CDR3 is TGTGCCAGCTCACCAGCCAGCAACTATGGCTACACCTTC.